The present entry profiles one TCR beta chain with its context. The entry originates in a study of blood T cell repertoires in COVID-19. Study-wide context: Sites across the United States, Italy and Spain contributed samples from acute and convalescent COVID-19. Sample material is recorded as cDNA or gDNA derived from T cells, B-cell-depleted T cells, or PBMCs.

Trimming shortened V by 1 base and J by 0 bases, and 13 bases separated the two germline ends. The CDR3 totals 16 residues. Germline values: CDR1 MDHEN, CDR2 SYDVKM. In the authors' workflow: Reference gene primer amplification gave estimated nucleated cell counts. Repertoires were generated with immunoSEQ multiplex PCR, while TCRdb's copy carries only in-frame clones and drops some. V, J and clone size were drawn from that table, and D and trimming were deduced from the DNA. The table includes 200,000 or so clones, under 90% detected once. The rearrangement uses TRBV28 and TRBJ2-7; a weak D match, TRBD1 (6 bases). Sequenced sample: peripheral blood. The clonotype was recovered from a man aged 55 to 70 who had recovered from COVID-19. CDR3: CASSLSEQGPSYEQYF. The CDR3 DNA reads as TGTGCCAGCAGTTTATCGGAGCAGGGGCCCTCCTACGAGCAGTACTTC.